A selection of T cell receptor beta chains follows, all from one sample in a study of glioma-infiltrating T cells after dendritic cell vaccination. The protocol was immunoSEQ multiplex PCR, while the TCRdb copy is restricted to in-frame clones and leaves out a portion. The profile covers tens of thousands of clones, with 82% appearing a single time and about 8.9% taken by the ten largest. Here the sequenced sample was blood, taken before dendritic cell vaccination. The receptors were sampled from a human donor with glioblastoma. CDR3s leave out the opening cysteine and the closing phenylalanine or tryptophan.

V	J	CDR3
TRBV5-6	TRBJ2-7	ASSLGQVYEQY
TRBV15	TRBJ2-1	ATSKGLAGKGF
TRBV23-1	TRBJ2-7	ASSGQGGKYEQY
TRBV5-8	TRBJ1-2	ASSSGFLYGYT
TRBV19	TRBJ1-1	ASSTPRQGENTEAF
TRBV28	TRBJ1-4	ASSSTPGQGRGEKLF
TRBV29-1	TRBJ1-1	SVDSVQL
TRBV7-9	TRBJ2-7	ASSPAPTGTGGTYEQY
TRBV10-2	TRBJ1-3	ASSVRGGGNTIY
TRBV11-2	TRBJ2-7	ASSLDGRAYEQY
TRBV11-2	TRBJ1-1	ASSLAGEAF
TRBV2	TRBJ2-1	ASTSGAYNEQF
TRBV5-1	TRBJ1-1	ASSFLGQNTEAF
TRBV10-2	TRBJ1-4	ASRPAGLKNEKLF
TRBV27	TRBJ2-7	ASSLNRYEQY
TRBV2	TRBJ2-5	AIYRALATGETQY
TRBV5-1	TRBJ2-1	ASSSKPGQLNEQF
TRBV4-2	TRBJ2-7	ASSQAFGGGPSYEQY
TRBV28	TRBJ1-5	ASRRGQSNQPQH
TRBV4-3	TRBJ1-2	ASSQDPGQGWNGYT
TRBV5-4	TRBJ2-3	ASNPGGVSTDTQY
TRBV6-6	TRBJ1-3	ASSSSGTGTGNTIY
TRBV6-1	TRBJ1-1	ASRTRPTENTEAF
TRBV18	TRBJ1-2	ASSPRQGAGYT
TRBV6-1	TRBJ1-2	AAGDYGYT
TRBV7-9	TRBJ1-1	ASSLEETGGPSF
TRBV6-5	TRBJ2-1	GTSGGLYDEQF
TRBV6-5	TRBJ1-6	ASSRGQDNSPLH
TRBV13	TRBJ1-2	ASSSLLTGGGGYT
TRBV7-9	TRBJ2-7	ASSLIRYEQY
TRBV7-2	TRBJ2-1	ASSSTRGGLGEQF
TRBV7-9	TRBJ1-2	ASSLAGLNGYT
TRBV7-2	TRBJ2-1	ASSLYVRERGHEQF
TRBV4-2	TRBJ1-1	ASTIRGQGARAEAF
TRBV28	TRBJ2-7	ASLSGSISYEQY
TRBV4-2	TRBJ2-3	ASSQVGGGESDTQY
TRBV2	TRBJ1-2	ASSGQSRGYGYT
TRBV29-1	TRBJ1-2	SVDTGRSGYT
TRBV11-3	TRBJ1-2	ASSIRGYGYT
TRBV4-2	TRBJ2-1	ASSQGVAGAYNEQF
TRBV5-1	TRBJ2-5	ASRWSGEETQY
TRBV29-1	TRBJ2-5	SVADRGSGETQY
TRBV6-1	TRBJ2-2	ASSPSGNTGELF
TRBV7-9	TRBJ2-2	ASSLGLAGVNTGELF
TRBV2	TRBJ1-5	ASSLGRDQPQH
TRBV10-3	TRBJ1-4	AISEERDSSNEKLF
TRBV7-9	TRBJ1-3	ASSIGQGINTIY
TRBV13	TRBJ2-1	ASSSRGGLNEQF
TRBV15	TRBJ2-4	ATSRVRLAGIPAKNIQY
TRBV6-5	TRBJ2-5	ASSYTVQETQY
TRBV2	TRBJ2-3	ASRPSGTYTDTQY